Listed here is a single T cell receptor beta chain. In the authors' methods: The assay estimated nucleated cells by amplifying reference gene primers. Data came from immunoSEQ multiplex PCR; TCRdb stores just in-frame clones and leaves some out. That table furnishes V, J and clone size, whereas the DNA furnished D and trimming. This sample carries 130,000 to 150,000 clones, approximately 83% of them seen once, and the ten largest clones take about 3%. The sample comes from a study of blood T cell repertoires in COVID-19. Study overall: Whether acute or convalescent, the COVID-19 samples came from the United States, Italy and Spain. T cells, B-cell-depleted T cells, or PBMCs provided the cDNA or gDNA that served as material.

This CDR3 is built from 15 residues. CDR1 is GTSNPN and CDR2 is SVGIG in the germline V gene (reference sequence). Trimming at V came to 0 bases and at J to 3 bases, leaving 5 bases not matched to a gene. The sample comprised peripheral blood. The chain joins TRBV30 to TRBJ1-5; 7 bases line up with TRBD1. The receptor was isolated from a woman older than 75 with acute or convalescent COVID-19. CDR3 sequence (DNA): TGTGCCTGGAGTGTTGGGGGACAGACCAATCAGCCCCAGCATTTT. It is translated as CAWSVGGQTNQPQHF.